Below, 18 T cell receptor beta chains from the same sample are listed, as sequenced in a study of T-cell reconstitution after alpha-beta-depleted transplantation in children. Construction of the TCRbeta library involved unique molecular identifiers. One entry per CDR3 protein, called by TCRdb with MiXCR from the PCR reads. The data contain about 580,000 distinct CDR3 sequences, 23% of them seen just once; the ten biggest clones take up 14%. The specimen comprised PBMCs, mostly from graft donor cells, sampled 360 days after TCRalphabeta/CD19-depleted stem cell transplant. These receptors came from a boy younger than two who had a stem cell transplant for acute myeloid leukemia, so the T cells may come from the graft donor.

The chain combines TRBV11-2 with TRBJ2-5; 7 bases agree with TRBD2. The CDR3 loop spans 16 amino acids. The germline gives CDR1 SGHAT, CDR2 FQNNGV. Trimming at V came to 6 bases and at J to 0 bases, leaving 10 bases not matched to a gene. CDR3 region: CASRRPFRGDQETQYF. CDR3 nucleotide sequence: TGTGCCAGCAGACGCCCCTTCCGGGGGGACCAAGAGACCCAGTACTTC. The variable domain in full, with the rest retrieved from reference TRBV11-2 and TRBJ2-5, is EAGVAQSPRYKIIEKRQSVAFWCNPISGHATLYWYQQILGQGPKLLIQFQNNGVVDDSQLPKDRFSAERLKGVDSTLKIQPAKLEDSAVYLCASRRPFRGDQETQYFGPGTRLLVL.

This clonotype was seen a few times. CDR3 loop: CASSKGQGGSEQYF. In nucleotides, the CDR3 is TGTGCCAGCAGTAAGGGACAGGGAGGCTCCGAGCAGTACTTC. The chain recombines TRBV6-1 with TRBJ2-7; TRBD1 matches 9 bases. Germline V gene data show CDR1 as MNHNS and CDR2 as SASEGT. CDR3 size: 14 residues. After removal of 5 bases from V and 6 bases from J, the junction contained 8 bases not matched to a gene.

In its sample, this clonotype was seen a few times. The J gene is TRBJ2-7, the V gene TRBV27; no clear D. This CDR3 region has 15 residues. V shed 2 bases and J shed 2 bases, with 13 bases lying between them. Germline CDR1 is MNHEY and CDR2 is SMNVEV (reference sequence). The CDR3 spells CASSLRWINPYEQYF. The CDR3 region has the DNA TGTGCCAGCAGTTTAAGGTGGATCAACCCCTACGAGCAGTACTTC.

The chain carries TRBV20-1 and TRBJ2-3, with D unclear. Trimming cost V 7 bases and J 5 bases, with 13 bases left between them. CDR3 length: 12 amino acids. CDR1 and CDR2 from the germline V gene are DFQATT and SNEGSKA (reference sequence). The chain's CDR3 is CSGIGSGDTQYF. DNA for the CDR3: TGCAGTGGGATTGGGTCGGGAGATACGCAGTATTTT.

The gene calls are TRBV20-1 and TRBJ2-3; 11 nucleotides agree with TRBD2. V trimming: 0 bases; J trimming: 10 bases; junction bases outside the gene matches: 6. This CDR3 comprises 14 residues. Per the germline V gene, CDR1 is DFQATT and CDR2 is SNEGSKA (reference sequence). CDR3 region: CSAREDPGLAAQYF. The CDR3 coding sequence is TGCAGTGCTAGAGAAGACCCGGGACTAGCGGCGCAGTATTTT.

The chain is built from TRBV27 and TRBJ2-2; 8 bases agree with TRBD2. V trimming: 1 base; J trimming: 5 bases; junction bases outside the gene matches: 9. Germline V lookup: CDR1 MNHEY, CDR2 SMNVEV (reference sequence). The CDR3 extends over 17 amino acids. CDR3 sequence (DNA): TGTGCCAGCAGTTTATTCCCCGGACTAGCTTATACCGGGGAGCTGTTTTTT. This codes for CASSLFPGLAYTGELFF.

V gene TRBV2 combines with J gene TRBJ2-7; possibly TRBD1 for D (6 bases). Germline V gene sequence: CDR1 SNHLY, CDR2 FYNNEI. CDR3 length: 15 amino acids. CDR3: CASREDRRGYYEQYV. For the CDR3, the DNA is TGTGCCAGCAGGGAAGACAGGCGTGGTTACTACGAGCAGTACGTC.

This rearrangement joins TRBV7-6 to TRBJ2-5; D uncertain. Germline lookup yields CDR1 SGHVS and CDR2 FNYEAQ. The CDR3 runs to 15 residues. V was cut by 5 bases and J by 2 bases, with 15 bases left in between. The DNA of the CDR3 is TGTGCCAGCAGCCCAAACCCCCGGAGACAAGAGACCCAGTACTTC. Its translation is CASSPNPRRQETQYF.

This clonotype occurred a few times. V and J are TRBV11-2 and TRBJ1-5; D call uncertain. Germline assignment: CDR1 SGHAT and CDR2 FQNNGV. The CDR3 loop spans 15 amino acids. V lost 4 bases, J lost 6 bases, and 16 bases lay in between. The CDR3 is CASSSGSGRAQPQHF. CDR3 sequence (DNA): TGTGCCAGCAGCTCCGGGTCGGGGAGGGCTCAGCCCCAGCATTTT.

This clonotype was seen a handful of times. The chain employs TRBV6-1 and TRBJ2-6, with D hard to call. V was trimmed by 7 bases and J by 1 base, leaving 17 bases between them. This CDR3 is 17 amino acids long. Per the germline V gene, CDR1 is MNHNS and CDR2 is SASEGT. CDR3 coding DNA: TGTGCCAGCAATGGTGAAGATTTTACTTCTGGGGCCAACGTCCTGACTTTC. Protein sequence: CASNGEDFTSGANVLTF.

The CDR3 DNA is TGCAGTGCTCCTAGACAGTTGAGCTCCTACGAGCAGTACTTC. Encoded protein: CSAPRQLSSYEQYF. The J gene is TRBJ2-7, the V gene TRBV20-1, with TRBD1 as a possible D gene (5 bases). The V gene's germline CDR1 is DFQATT and CDR2 SNEGSKA (reference sequence). The CDR3 totals 14 residues. The germline V and J ends were trimmed by 5 bases and 0 bases, with 14 bases remaining between them.

This clonotype was seen at least ten times. The chain links TRBV28 to TRBJ1-5, with unresolved D. The CDR3 sequence is 12 residues long. Germline loops: CDR1 MDHEN, CDR2 SYDVKM. V was clipped by 3 bases and J by 6 bases, with 6 bases between them. CDR3 nucleotides: TGTGCCAGCAGTTTCAGGCGTCAGCCCCAGCATTTT. Amino acids: CASSFRRQPQHF.

This clonotype was counted many times. The J gene is TRBJ2-3, the V gene TRBV20-1, with a tentative D call TRBD2 (6 bases). With 3 bases removed from V and 6 bases from J, the gap between germline ends came to 19 bases. Germline V gives CDR1 DFQATT, CDR2 SNEGSKA (reference sequence). The CDR3 is 15 residues long. CDR3 in amino acids: CSASGGSTWGDTQYF. CDR3 DNA: TGCAGTGCTAGTGGGGGGTCCACATGGGGGGATACGCAGTATTTT.

The rearrangement joins TRBV4-1 to TRBJ1-4; TRBD1 matches at 7 bases. Unmatched junction bases numbered 8, after V lost 1 base and J lost 0 bases. The length of the CDR3 is 18 residues. Germline CDR1 is MGHRA and CDR2 is YSYEKL. For the CDR3, the DNA is TGCGCCAGCAGCCAAGGTCAGGGGGGGGGTGCAACTAATGAAAAACTGTTTTTT. It specifies CASSQGQGGGATNEKLFF.

The chain combines TRBV20-1 with TRBJ2-1, with 13 bases fitting TRBD2. The CDR3 runs 18 residues. In germline, CDR1 is DFQATT, CDR2 SNEGSKA (reference sequence). Germline trimming cut 1 base from V and 5 bases from J; bases unmatched to any gene: 11. This chain's CDR3 is CSARGSVLAGGPNNEQFF. DNA of the CDR3: TGCAGTGCTAGAGGGAGCGTACTAGCGGGGGGGCCCAACAATGAGCAGTTCTTC.

The DNA of the CDR3 is TGTGCCAGCAGTACCTCCCGGGACAGGGGGGAGAATGAGCAGTTCTTC. It specifies CASSTSRDRGENEQFF. The V gene is TRBV12-3 or TRBV12-4, the J gene TRBJ2-1; 11 nucleotides align to TRBD1. The CDR3 has 16 residues. J lost 7 bases, V lost 5 bases, and 10 bases had no gene match.

V is TRBV29-1 and J is TRBJ2-7; the match to TRBD1 covers 12 bases. V was clipped by 6 bases and J by 6 bases; unmatched bases: 6. The CDR3 consists of 13 residues. Germline V gene sequence: CDR1 SQVTM, CDR2 ANQGSEA. The CDR3 bases are TGCAGCGTCGTAGGGACAGGGGGCGGCGAGCAGTACGTC. Protein sequence: CSVVGTGGGEQYV.

This clonotype was observed a handful of times. This CDR3 reads CASSRNRGNEKLFF. CDR3 bases: TGTGCCAGCAGCCGTAACAGGGGTAATGAAAAACTGTTTTTT. This rearrangement joins TRBV6-5 to TRBJ1-4; TRBD1 matches 7 bases. This CDR3 has 14 amino acids. Germline V CDR1 and CDR2: MNHEY, SVGAGI. Trimming took 6 bases from V and 4 from J; bases not matched to a gene: 5.